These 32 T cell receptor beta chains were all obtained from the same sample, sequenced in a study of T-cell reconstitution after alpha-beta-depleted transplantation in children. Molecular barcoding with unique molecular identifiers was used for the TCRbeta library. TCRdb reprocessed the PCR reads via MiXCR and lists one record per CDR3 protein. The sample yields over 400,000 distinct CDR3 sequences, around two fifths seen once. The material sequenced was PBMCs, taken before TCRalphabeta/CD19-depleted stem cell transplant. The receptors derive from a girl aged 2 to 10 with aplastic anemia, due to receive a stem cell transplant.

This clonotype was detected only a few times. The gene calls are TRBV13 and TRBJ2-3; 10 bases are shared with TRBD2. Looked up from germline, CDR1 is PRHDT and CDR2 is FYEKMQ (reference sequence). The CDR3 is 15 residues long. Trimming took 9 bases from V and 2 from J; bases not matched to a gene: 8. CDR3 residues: CASLAGGRSTDTQYF. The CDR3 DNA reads TGTGCCAGTTTAGCGGGAGGCCGATCCACAGATACGCAGTATTTT.

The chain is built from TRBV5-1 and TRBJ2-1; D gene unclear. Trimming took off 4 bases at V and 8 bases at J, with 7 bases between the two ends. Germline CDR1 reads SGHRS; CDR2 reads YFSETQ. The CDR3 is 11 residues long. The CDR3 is CASSGPDEQFF. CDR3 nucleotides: TGCGCCAGCAGCGGGCCGGATGAGCAGTTCTTC.

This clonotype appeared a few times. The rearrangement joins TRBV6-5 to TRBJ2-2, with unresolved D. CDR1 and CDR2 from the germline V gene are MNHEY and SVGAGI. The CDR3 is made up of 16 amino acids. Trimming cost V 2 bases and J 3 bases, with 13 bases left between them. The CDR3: CASSYVGPPDTGELFF. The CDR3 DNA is TGTGCCAGCAGTTACGTGGGTCCACCAGACACCGGGGAGCTGTTTTTT.

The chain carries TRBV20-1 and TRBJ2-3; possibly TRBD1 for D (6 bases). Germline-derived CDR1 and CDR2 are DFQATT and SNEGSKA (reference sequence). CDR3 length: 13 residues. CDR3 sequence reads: CFWGRAQGDTQYF. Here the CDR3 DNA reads TGCTTCTGGGGGCGGGCCCAGGGGGATACGCAGTATTTT.

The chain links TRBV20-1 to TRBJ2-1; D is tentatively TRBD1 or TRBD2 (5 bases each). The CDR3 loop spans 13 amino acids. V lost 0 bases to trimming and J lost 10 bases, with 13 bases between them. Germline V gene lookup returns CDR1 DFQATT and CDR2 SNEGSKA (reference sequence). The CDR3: CSARDRRRDEQFF. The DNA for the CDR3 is TGCAGTGCTAGAGATCGTCGACGGGACGAGCAGTTCTTC.

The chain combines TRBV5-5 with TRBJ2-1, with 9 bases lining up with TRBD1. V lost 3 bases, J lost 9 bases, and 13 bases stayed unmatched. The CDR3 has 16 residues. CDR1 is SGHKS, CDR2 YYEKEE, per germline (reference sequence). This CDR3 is CASSYTGTGREGEQFF. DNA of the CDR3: TGTGCCAGCAGCTACACCGGGACAGGGAGGGAGGGTGAGCAGTTCTTC.

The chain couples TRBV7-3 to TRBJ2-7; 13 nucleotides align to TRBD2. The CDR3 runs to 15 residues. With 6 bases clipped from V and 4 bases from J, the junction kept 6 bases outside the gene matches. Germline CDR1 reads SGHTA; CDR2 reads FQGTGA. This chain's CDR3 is CASSNGLAGAYEQYF. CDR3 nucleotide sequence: TGTGCCAGCAGTAATGGACTAGCGGGAGCGTACGAGCAGTACTTC.

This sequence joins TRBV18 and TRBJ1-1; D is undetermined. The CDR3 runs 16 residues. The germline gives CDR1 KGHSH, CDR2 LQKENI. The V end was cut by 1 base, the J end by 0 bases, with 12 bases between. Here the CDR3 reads CASSPQGTLMNTEAFF. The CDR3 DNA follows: TGTGCCAGCTCACCACAGGGAACGCTCATGAACACTGAAGCTTTCTTT.

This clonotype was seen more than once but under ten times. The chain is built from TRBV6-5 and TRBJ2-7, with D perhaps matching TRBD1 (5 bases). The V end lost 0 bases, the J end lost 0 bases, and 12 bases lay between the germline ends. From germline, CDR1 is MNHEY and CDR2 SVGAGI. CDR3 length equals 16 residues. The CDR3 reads CASSYSGAFTSYEQYF. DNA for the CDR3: TGTGCCAGCAGTTACTCTGGGGCGTTCACCTCCTACGAGCAGTACTTC.

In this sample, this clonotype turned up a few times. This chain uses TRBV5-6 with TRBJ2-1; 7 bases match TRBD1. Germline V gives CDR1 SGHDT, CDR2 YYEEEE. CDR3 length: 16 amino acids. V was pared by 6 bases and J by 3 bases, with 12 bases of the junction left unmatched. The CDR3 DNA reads TGTGCCAGCACCTTCAAACGGGACAGTTACTACAATGAGCAGTTCTTC. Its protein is CASTFKRDSYYNEQFF.

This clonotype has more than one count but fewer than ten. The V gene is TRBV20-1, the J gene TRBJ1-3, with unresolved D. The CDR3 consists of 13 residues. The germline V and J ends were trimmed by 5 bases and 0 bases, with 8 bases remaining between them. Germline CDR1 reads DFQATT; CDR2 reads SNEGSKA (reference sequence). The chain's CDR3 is CSAGPRSGNTIYF. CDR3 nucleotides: TGCAGTGCTGGACCGCGCTCTGGAAACACCATATATTTT.

CDR3 DNA: TGTGCCGGGGCTGGGGGCCCCTACGAGCAGTACTTC. As protein: CAGAGGPYEQYF. The chain is built from TRBV6-1 and TRBJ2-7; D possibly corresponds to TRBD1 (6 bases). The CDR3 is 12 amino acids. V was cut by 11 bases and J by 2 bases, with 13 bases left in between. In germline, CDR1 is MNHNS, CDR2 SASEGT.

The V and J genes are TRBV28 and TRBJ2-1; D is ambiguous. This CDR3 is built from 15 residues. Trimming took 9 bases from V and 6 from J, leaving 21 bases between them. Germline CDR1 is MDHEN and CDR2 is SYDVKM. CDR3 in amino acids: CASKPWGSSGNEQFF. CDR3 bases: TGTGCCAGTAAGCCCTGGGGTTCTTCGGGCAATGAGCAGTTCTTC. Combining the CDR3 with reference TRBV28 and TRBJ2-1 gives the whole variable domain DVKVTQSSRYLVKRTGEKVFLECVQDMDHENMFWYRQDPGLGLRLIYFSYDVKMKEKGDIPEGYSVSREKKERFSLILESASTNQTSMYLCASKPWGSSGNEQFFGPGTRLTVL.

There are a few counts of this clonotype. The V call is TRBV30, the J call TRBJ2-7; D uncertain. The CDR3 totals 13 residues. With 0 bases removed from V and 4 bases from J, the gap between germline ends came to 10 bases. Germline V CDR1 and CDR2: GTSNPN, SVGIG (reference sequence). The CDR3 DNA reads TGTGCCTGGAGTGTATGGGCTAGTTACGAGCAGTACTTC. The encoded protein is CAWSVWASYEQYF.

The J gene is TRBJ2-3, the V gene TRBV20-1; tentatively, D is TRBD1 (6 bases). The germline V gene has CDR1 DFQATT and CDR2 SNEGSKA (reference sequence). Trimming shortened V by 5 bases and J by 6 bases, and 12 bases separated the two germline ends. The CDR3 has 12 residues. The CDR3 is CSAGDIGDTQYF. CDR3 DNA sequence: TGCAGTGCTGGGGACATCGGCGATACGCAGTATTTT.

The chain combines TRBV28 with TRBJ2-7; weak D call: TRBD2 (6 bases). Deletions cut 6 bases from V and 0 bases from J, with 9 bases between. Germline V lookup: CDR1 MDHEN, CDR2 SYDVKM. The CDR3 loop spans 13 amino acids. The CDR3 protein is CASSRDFSYEQYF. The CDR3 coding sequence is TGTGCCAGCAGCCGGGACTTCTCCTACGAGCAGTACTTC. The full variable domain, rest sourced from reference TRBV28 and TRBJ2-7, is DVKVTQSSRYLVKRTGEKVFLECVQDMDHENMFWYRQDPGLGLRLIYFSYDVKMKEKGDIPEGYSVSREKKERFSLILESASTNQTSMYLCASSRDFSYEQYFGPGTRLTVT.

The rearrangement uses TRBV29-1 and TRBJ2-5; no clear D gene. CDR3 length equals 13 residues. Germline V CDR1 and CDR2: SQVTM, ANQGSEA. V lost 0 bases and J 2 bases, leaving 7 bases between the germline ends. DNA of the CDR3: TGCAGCGTTGAAGAGCAGCCGCAAGAGACCCAGTACTTC. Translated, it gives CSVEEQPQETQYF.

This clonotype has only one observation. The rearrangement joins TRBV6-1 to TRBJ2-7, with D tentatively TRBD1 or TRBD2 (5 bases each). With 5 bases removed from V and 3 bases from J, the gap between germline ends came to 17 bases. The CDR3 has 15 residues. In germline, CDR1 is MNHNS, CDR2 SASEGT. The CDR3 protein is CASSPDPGQGYEQYF. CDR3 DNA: TGTGCCAGCAGTCCGGACCCGGGGCAAGGCTACGAGCAGTACTTC.

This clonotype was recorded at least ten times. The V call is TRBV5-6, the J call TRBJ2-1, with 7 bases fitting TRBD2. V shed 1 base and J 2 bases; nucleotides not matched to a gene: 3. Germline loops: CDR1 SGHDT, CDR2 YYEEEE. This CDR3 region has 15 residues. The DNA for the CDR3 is TGTGCCAGCAGCTTGCGGGAGGAACCCTACAATGAGCAGTTCTTC. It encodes CASSLREEPYNEQFF. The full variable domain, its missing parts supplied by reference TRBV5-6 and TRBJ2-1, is DAGVTQSPTHLIKTRGQQVTLRCSPKSGHDTVSWYQQALGQGPQFIFQYYEEEERQRGNFPDRFSGHQFPNYSSELNVNALLLGDSALYLCASSLREEPYNEQFFGPGTRLTVL.

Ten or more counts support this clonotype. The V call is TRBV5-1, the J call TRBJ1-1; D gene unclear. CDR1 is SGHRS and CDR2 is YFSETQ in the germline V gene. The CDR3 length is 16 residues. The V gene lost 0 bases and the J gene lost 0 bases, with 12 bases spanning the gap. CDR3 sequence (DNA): TGCGCCAGCAGCTTGGTTGTCGGAGCGTTGAACACTGAAGCTTTCTTT. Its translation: CASSLVVGALNTEAFF.

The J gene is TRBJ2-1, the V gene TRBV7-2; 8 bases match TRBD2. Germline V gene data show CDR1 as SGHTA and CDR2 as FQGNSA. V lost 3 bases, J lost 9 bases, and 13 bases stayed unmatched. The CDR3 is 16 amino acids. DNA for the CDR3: TGTGCCAGCAGCTTGCGACTAAGCGGGGGAGACACTGAGCAGTTCTTC. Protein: CASSLRLSGGDTEQFF.

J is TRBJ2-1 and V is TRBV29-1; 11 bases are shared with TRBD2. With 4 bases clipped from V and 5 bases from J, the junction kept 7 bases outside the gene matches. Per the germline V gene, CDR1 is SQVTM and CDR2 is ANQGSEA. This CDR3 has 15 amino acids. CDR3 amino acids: CSVAGTSGADNEQFF. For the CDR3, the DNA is TGCAGCGTTGCTGGGACTAGCGGTGCCGACAATGAGCAGTTCTTC.

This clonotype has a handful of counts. The CDR3, as DNA: TGTGCCAGCAGCTTGGATCCAGAAGGGGAGCTGTTTTTT. It yields the protein CASSLDPEGELFF. The chain links TRBV5-6 to TRBJ2-2; D is unresolved. This CDR3 is built from 13 residues. CDR1 is SGHDT, CDR2 YYEEEE, per germline. Trimming took 0 bases from V and 8 from J, leaving 8 bases between them.

The CDR3 region is CASSLEGRDPEEQYF. CDR3 sequence (DNA): TGTGCCAGCAGCTTAGAAGGGCGTGACCCTGAGGAGCAGTACTTC. The chain has TRBV11-2 and TRBJ2-7, with D unresolved. The CDR3 runs 15 residues. Trimming took off 0 bases at V and 7 bases at J, with 16 bases between the two ends. Germline-derived CDR1 and CDR2 are SGHAT and FQNNGV.

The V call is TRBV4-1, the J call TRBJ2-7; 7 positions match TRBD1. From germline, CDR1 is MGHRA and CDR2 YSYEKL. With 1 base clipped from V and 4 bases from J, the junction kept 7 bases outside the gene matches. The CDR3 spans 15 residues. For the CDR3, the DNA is TGCGCCAGCAGCCAAGGGGACAGCCTGACTTACGAGCAGTACTTC. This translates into CASSQGDSLTYEQYF.

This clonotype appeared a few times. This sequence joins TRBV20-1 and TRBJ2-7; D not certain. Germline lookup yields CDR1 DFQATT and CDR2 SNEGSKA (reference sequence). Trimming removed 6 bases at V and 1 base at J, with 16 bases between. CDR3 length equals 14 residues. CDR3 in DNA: TGCAGTGCCCTCTCGGACCTCGATTCCTACGAGCAGTACTTC. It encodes CSALSDLDSYEQYF.

The CDR3 loop reads CASSSHSGRRTDTQYF. The CDR3 DNA reads as TGTGCCAGCAGTTCCCATAGCGGGAGGCGCACAGATACGCAGTATTTT. The genes are TRBV28 and TRBJ2-3; TRBD2 aligns across 10 bases. Germline-derived CDR1 and CDR2 are MDHEN and SYDVKM. The CDR3 length is 16 residues. Trimming took 4 bases from V and 1 from J; bases not matched to a gene: 5.

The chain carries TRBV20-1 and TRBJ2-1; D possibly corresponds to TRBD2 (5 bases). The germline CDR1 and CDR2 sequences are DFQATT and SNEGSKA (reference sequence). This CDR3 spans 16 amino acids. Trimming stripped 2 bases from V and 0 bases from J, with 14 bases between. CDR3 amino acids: CSARLQEASSYNEQFF. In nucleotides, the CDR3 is TGCAGTGCTAGATTGCAGGAGGCCAGCTCCTACAATGAGCAGTTCTTC.

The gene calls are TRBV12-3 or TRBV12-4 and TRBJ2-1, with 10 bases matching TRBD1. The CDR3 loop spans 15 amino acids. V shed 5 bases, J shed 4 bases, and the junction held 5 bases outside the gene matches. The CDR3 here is CASSATGGAYNEQFF. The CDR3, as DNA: TGTGCCAGCAGTGCGACAGGGGGCGCATACAATGAGCAGTTCTTC.

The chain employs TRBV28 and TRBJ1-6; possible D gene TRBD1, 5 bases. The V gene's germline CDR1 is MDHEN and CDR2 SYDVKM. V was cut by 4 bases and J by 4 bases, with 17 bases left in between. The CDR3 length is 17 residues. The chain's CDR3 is CASSSAVRGEYNSPLHF. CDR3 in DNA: TGTGCCAGCAGTTCCGCGGTCCGAGGGGAATATAATTCACCCCTCCACTTT.

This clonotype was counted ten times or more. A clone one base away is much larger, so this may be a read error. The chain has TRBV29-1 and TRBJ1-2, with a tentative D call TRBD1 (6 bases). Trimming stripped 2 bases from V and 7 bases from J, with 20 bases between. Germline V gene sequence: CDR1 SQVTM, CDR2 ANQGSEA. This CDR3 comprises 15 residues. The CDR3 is CSVESAGARLSGYTF. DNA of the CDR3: TGCAGCGTTGAATCCGCAGGGGCCCGTCTATCTGGCTACACCTTC.

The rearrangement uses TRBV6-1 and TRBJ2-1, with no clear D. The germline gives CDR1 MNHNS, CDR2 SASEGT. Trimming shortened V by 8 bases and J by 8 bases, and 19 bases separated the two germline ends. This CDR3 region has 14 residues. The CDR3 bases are TGTGCCAGCGGATCACGCGGAGATGGTGATGAGCAGTTCTTC. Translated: CASGSRGDGDEQFF.